The next 19 T cell receptor beta chains were all read from a single sample in a study of blood T cell repertoires in COVID-19. Data came from immunoSEQ multiplex PCR; TCRdb stores just in-frame clones and leaves some out. In the table there are 120,000 to 150,000 clones, 87% of which are singletons. The sample comprised peripheral blood. The receptors were gathered from a woman aged 50 to 65 with acute or convalescent COVID-19.

This clone was detected only a few times. The chain is built from TRBV9 and TRBJ2-3; 10 nucleotides line up with TRBD2. The V and J ends lost 0 bases and 4 bases, in that order; junction bases with no gene match: 8. Germline lookup yields CDR1 SGDLS and CDR2 YYNGEE. CDR3 size: 17 residues. Here the CDR3 reads CASSVARSGGVADTQYF. Written as DNA, the CDR3 is TGTGCCAGCAGCGTAGCTCGAAGCGGGGGGGTAGCAGATACGCAGTATTTT. Full variable domain (outside the CDR3, taken from reference TRBV9 and TRBJ2-3): DSGVTQTPKHLITATGQRVTLRCSPRSGDLSVYWYQQSLDQGLQFLIQYYNGEERAKGNILERFSAQQFPDLHSELNLSSLELGDSALYFCASSVARSGGVADTQYFGPGTRLTVL.

The rearrangement links TRBV6-5 to TRBJ2-1; 9 nucleotides line up with TRBD2. Looked up from germline, CDR1 is MNHEY and CDR2 is SVGAGI. With V trimmed by 2 bases and J by 2 bases, 4 bases remained unmatched. The length of the CDR3 is 16 residues. CDR3 loop: CASSYALAGPYNEQFF. The CDR3 region has the DNA TGTGCCAGCAGTTACGCGCTAGCGGGACCCTACAATGAGCAGTTCTTC.

This clone turned up a few times. This chain links TRBV15 with TRBJ2-1, with 9 bases aligning to TRBD1. Per the germline V gene, CDR1 is LNHNV and CDR2 is YYDKDF (reference sequence). The V and J ends lost 2 bases and 10 bases, in that order; junction bases with no gene match: 6. There are 14 residues in the CDR3. The chain's CDR3 is CATSRRTGGGEQFF. The CDR3 nucleotides read TGTGCCACCAGCAGAAGAACAGGGGGCGGCGAGCAGTTCTTC.

This clone was found once. The genes are TRBV7-9 and TRBJ1-3; D remains ambiguous. Germline V CDR1 and CDR2: SEHNR, FQNEAQ (reference sequence). There are 15 residues in the CDR3. The germline V and J ends were trimmed by 5 bases and 0 bases, with 11 bases remaining between them. The CDR3 loop is CASSQTGSSGNTIYF. The CDR3 nucleotides are TGTGCCAGCAGCCAGACGGGTTCCTCTGGAAACACCATATATTTT.

This clone was detected once. The chain combines TRBV7-3 with TRBJ1-2; D is unresolved. From germline, CDR1 is SGHTA and CDR2 FQGTGA. The CDR3 runs to 16 residues. V lost 5 bases, J lost 4 bases, and 20 bases lay in between. In DNA form, the CDR3 reads TGTGCCAGCAGCCCATCCCCCGAGCGGGCAGGCTATGGCTACACCTTC. It codes for CASSPSPERAGYGYTF.

The CDR3 DNA reads TGTGCCAGCAGTGCGTTCGGACAGGGAATTCCCGGGGAGCTGTTTTTT. The encoded protein is CASSAFGQGIPGELFF. The chain couples TRBV2 to TRBJ2-2; 8 bases align to TRBD1. V shed 4 bases, J shed 6 bases, and the junction held 10 bases outside the gene matches. The CDR3 loop spans 16 amino acids. Per the germline V gene, CDR1 is SNHLY and CDR2 is FYNNEI.

This chain links TRBV5-4 with TRBJ2-5; a possible D gene is TRBD2 (6 bases). The CDR3 runs to 13 residues. V was shortened by 4 bases and J by 1 base, with 8 bases between the two germline ends. Per the germline V gene, CDR1 is SGHNT and CDR2 is YYREEE (reference sequence). CDR3 sequence (DNA): TGTGCCAGCAGCGGGGGGTTCCAAGAGACCCAGTACTTC. As protein: CASSGGFQETQYF.

The rearrangement joins TRBV12-5 to TRBJ1-5; no definite D call. This CDR3 contains 17 residues. Germline V gene data show CDR1 as LGHNT and CDR2 as FRNRAP. The ends were cut back, 0 bases at V and 6 bases at J, with 18 bases in the middle. The CDR3 bases are TGTGCTAGTGGTTTGGTGTTATCGGGGAGGGCTCCTCAGCCCCAGCATTTT. This encodes CASGLVLSGRAPQPQHF.

The chain recombines TRBV14 with TRBJ2-1; TRBD2 agrees at 14 bases. The CDR3 spans 16 residues. The V gene's germline CDR1 is SGHDN and CDR2 FVKESK. With 4 bases clipped from V and 7 bases from J, the junction kept 6 bases outside the gene matches. The CDR3 DNA reads TGTGCCAGCAGCCCGAGACTAGCGGGGGGGCCTAATGAGCAGTTCTTC. This encodes CASSPRLAGGPNEQFF.

V usage is TRBV6-1 and J usage is TRBJ2-7, with a tentative D call TRBD2 (5 bases). Germline V gene data show CDR1 as MNHNS and CDR2 as SASEGT. This CDR3 comprises 14 residues. V was pared by 2 bases and J by 0 bases, with 8 bases between. The CDR3 sequence is CASSEQLDSYEQYF. CDR3 DNA: TGTGCCAGCAGTGAACAACTAGACTCCTACGAGCAGTACTTC.

The V and J genes are TRBV5-5 and TRBJ2-2; D remains unclear. The CDR3 is 15 amino acids. V was clipped by 4 bases and J by 2 bases, with 12 bases between them. In germline, CDR1 is SGHKS, CDR2 YYEKEE (reference sequence). The CDR3 is CASSLRHVNTGELFF. The CDR3, as DNA: TGTGCCAGCAGCCTCCGACATGTAAACACCGGGGAGCTGTTTTTT.

The chain combines TRBV9 with TRBJ1-2, with a weak D call TRBD1 (5 bases). In germline, CDR1 is SGDLS, CDR2 YYNGEE. Trimming removed 3 bases at V and 7 bases at J, with 16 bases between. The CDR3 has 14 residues. In DNA, the CDR3 is TGTGCCAGCAGCGATGGAGGGGCGGTTGGTGGCTACACCTTC. Translating it yields CASSDGGAVGGYTF. The full variable domain, rest sourced from reference TRBV9 and TRBJ1-2, is DSGVTQTPKHLITATGQRVTLRCSPRSGDLSVYWYQQSLDQGLQFLIQYYNGEERAKGNILERFSAQQFPDLHSELNLSSLELGDSALYFCASSDGGAVGGYTFGSGTRLTVV.

This clone showed up just once. The genes are TRBV19 and TRBJ1-5; 8 bases are a match to TRBD1. This CDR3 is 17 amino acids long. CDR1 is LNHDA, CDR2 SQIVND, per germline (reference sequence). V lost 3 bases and J lost 0; bases outside the gene matches: 7. The CDR3 region has the DNA TGTGCCAGTAGTATCCCGAGGGACAGGTTTAGCAATCAGCCCCAGCATTTT. Its translation is CASSIPRDRFSNQPQHF. Together with reference TRBV19 and TRBJ1-5, the CDR3 gives the full variable domain: DGGITQSPKYLFRKEGQNVTLSCEQNLNHDAMYWYRQDPGQGLRLIYYSQIVNDFQKGDIAEGYSVSREKKESFPLTVTSAQKNPTAFYLCASSIPRDRFSNQPQHFGDGTRLSIL.

The rearrangement joins TRBV9 to TRBJ2-7, with 9 nucleotides matching TRBD2. Germline CDR1 reads SGDLS; CDR2 reads YYNGEE. The CDR3 totals 13 residues. V lost 7 bases, J lost 7 bases, and 9 bases stayed unmatched. The CDR3 reads CASSGTSRAEQYF. The CDR3, as DNA: TGTGCCAGCTCCGGGACTAGCCGAGCTGAGCAGTACTTC.

V gene TRBV2 combines with J gene TRBJ1-1; no definite D call. The CDR3 is 14 amino acids. Trimming removed 1 base from V and 2 bases from J, with 8 bases in between. Looked up from germline, CDR1 is SNHLY and CDR2 is FYNNEI. CDR3 bases: TGTGCCAGCAGTGAAGATCGAGCAAACACTGAAGCTTTCTTT. Translating gives CASSEDRANTEAFF.

The V call is TRBV11-3, the J call TRBJ2-7; 9 positions agree with TRBD1. The CDR3 runs to 14 residues. The germline V gene has CDR1 SGHNT and CDR2 YENEEA. Germline trimming cut 4 bases from V and 7 bases from J; bases unmatched to any gene: 8. In DNA form, the CDR3 reads TGTGCCAGCAGCTCCGACAGGGGGGGGCCGGAGCAGTACTTC. It specifies CASSSDRGGPEQYF. The full variable domain, rest sourced from reference TRBV11-3 and TRBJ2-7, is EAGVVQSPRYKIIEKKQPVAFWCNPISGHNTLYWYLQNLGQGPELLIRYENEEAVDDSQLPKDRFSAERLKGVDSTLKIQPAELGDSAVYLCASSSDRGGPEQYFGPGTRLTVT.

The chain carries TRBV11-2 and TRBJ1-2; 7 bases fit TRBD1. The CDR3 loop spans 14 amino acids. Trimming at V came to 5 bases and at J to 4 bases, leaving 7 bases not matched to a gene. Germline CDR1 SGHAT, CDR2 FQNNGV. CDR3 sequence (DNA): TGTGCCAGCAGCATTTTGACAGGGTCCTATGGCTACACCTTC. This gives the protein CASSILTGSYGYTF.

V and J are TRBV24-1 and TRBJ1-5; D unclear. CDR3 length equals 14 residues. Looked up from germline, CDR1 is KGHDR and CDR2 is SFDVKD. The V end was cut by 2 bases, the J end by 6 bases, with 10 bases between. The CDR3 loop is CATSDSGAGQPQHF. The CDR3 DNA reads as TGTGCCACCAGTGATTCGGGTGCGGGTCAGCCCCAGCATTTT.

The genes are TRBV4-1 and TRBJ2-3; maybe TRBD1 (6 bases). Germline CDR1 and CDR2: MGHRA and YSYEKL. Trimming took off 4 bases at V and 0 bases at J, with 17 bases between the two ends. The CDR3 is made up of 17 amino acids. For the CDR3, the DNA is TGCGCCAGCAGCCCTTGGGGGACACAATCTAGCACAGATACGCAGTATTTT. It encodes CASSPWGTQSSTDTQYF.